One and the same sample provided the 10 T cell receptor beta chains below, sequenced in a study of PD-1 blockade in classical Hodgkin lymphoma. Sequenced by immunoSEQ multiplex PCR; TCRdb stores in-frame clones only, minus some. The sample includes approximately 50,000 clones, 73% of them seen just once. In every patient, relapse followed autologous stem cell transplantation, while exposure to brentuximab vedotin differed. The sequenced sample was peripheral blood mononuclear cells (PBMCs), obtained before the second cycle of nivolumab. The receptors shown here come from a human donor with classical Hodgkin lymphoma.

This chain connects TRBV9 to TRBJ2-7; D is unclear. This CDR3 region has 13 residues. The germline V and J ends were trimmed by 0 bases and 6 bases, with 10 bases remaining between them. Germline CDR1 SGDLS, CDR2 YYNGEE. The CDR3 spells CASSVAGDGEQYF. The DNA of the CDR3 is TGTGCCAGCAGCGTAGCCGGTGACGGCGAGCAGTACTTC.

The chain joins TRBV18 to TRBJ2-3; a weak D match, TRBD2 (5 bases). Trimming stripped 1 base from V and 0 bases from J, with 14 bases between. Germline V lookup: CDR1 KGHSH, CDR2 LQKENI. CDR3 length: 17 amino acids. In nucleotides, the CDR3 is TGTGCCAGCTCACCACACCAGACGGGGTCTAGCACAGATACGCAGTATTTT. This gives the protein CASSPHQTGSSTDTQYF.

This clone was recorded a few times. The V and J genes are TRBV2 and TRBJ2-1; no clear D. This CDR3 has 11 residues. V gave up 8 bases and J gave up 9 bases, with 11 bases separating them. From germline, CDR1 is SNHLY and CDR2 FYNNEI. CDR3 nucleotides: TGTGCCAGCGCCCTTCGTCCTGAGCAGTTCTTC. Translation: CASALRPEQFF.

This chain joins TRBV10-3 and TRBJ2-2; TRBD2 matches at 7 bases. The CDR3 has 16 amino acids. CDR1 ENHRY and CDR2 SYGVKD come from the germline V gene. V dropped 4 bases and J dropped 0; count of bases not matched to a gene: 5. CDR3: CAISVGAGSNTGELFF. DNA for the CDR3: TGTGCCATCAGTGTCGGAGCGGGATCGAACACCGGGGAGCTGTTTTTT.

This chain uses TRBV7-3 with TRBJ1-1, with a weak D call TRBD1 (5 bases). The germline gives CDR1 SGHTA, CDR2 FQGTGA. The CDR3 sequence is 12 residues long. Trimming removed 1 base at V and 6 bases at J, with 6 bases between. In nucleotides, the CDR3 is TGTGCCAGCAGCTTAAGGGGGGCTGAAGCTTTCTTT. It specifies CASSLRGAEAFF.

In this sample, this clone turned up a few times. The chain uses TRBV18 and TRBJ2-1; no firm D call. The CDR3 covers 14 residues. CDR1 and CDR2 from the germline V gene are KGHSH and LQKENI. The ends were cut back, 5 bases at V and 5 bases at J, with 13 bases in the middle. CDR3 nucleotide sequence: TGTGCCAGCTCATTAGTAGGAGCAGACAATGAGCAGTTCTTC. Translated, it gives CASSLVGADNEQFF.

The chain recombines TRBV6-5 with TRBJ1-2; D is undetermined. The CDR3 covers 13 residues. V was shortened by 7 bases and J by 1 base, with 10 bases between the two germline ends. Germline V gives CDR1 MNHEY, CDR2 SVGAGI. DNA for the CDR3: TGTGCCAGCACGAGGGCGAATAACTATGGCTACACCTTC. Its translation: CASTRANNYGYTF.

The chain joins TRBV7-2 to TRBJ1-1; a weak D match, TRBD1 (5 bases). Germline assignment: CDR1 SGHTA and CDR2 FQGNSA. The CDR3 is 14 amino acids. Trimming stripped 4 bases from V and 0 bases from J, with 9 bases between. The CDR3 is CASSWTLLNTEAFF. The CDR3 DNA reads TGTGCCAGCAGCTGGACACTGCTGAACACTGAAGCTTTCTTT. Based on the CDR3 plus reference TRBV7-2 and TRBJ1-1, the full variable domain is GAGVSQSPSNKVTEKGKDVELRCDPISGHTALYWYRQSLGQGLEFLIYFQGNSAPDKSGLPSDRFSAERTGGSVSTLTIQRTQQEDSAVYLCASSWTLLNTEAFFGQGTRLTVV.

The chain joins TRBV19 to TRBJ1-3; perhaps TRBD1 as D (5 bases). CDR1 and CDR2 from the germline V gene are LNHDA and SQIVND (reference sequence). Trimming stripped 10 bases from V and 4 bases from J, with 11 bases between. The CDR3 is made up of 12 amino acids. Written as DNA, the CDR3 is TGTGCCACTCGGGACGTCGGAAACACCATATATTTT. Translation gives CATRDVGNTIYF.

The chain has TRBV11-2 and TRBJ1-1; D unclear. The CDR3 sequence is 13 residues long. The germline V gene encodes CDR1 SGHAT and CDR2 FQNNGV. V was pared by 1 base and J by 1 base, with 4 bases between. The CDR3 reads CASSLARNTEAFF. The CDR3 DNA follows: TGTGCCAGCAGCTTAGCACGGAACACTGAAGCTTTCTTT.